This is a list of T cell receptor beta chains from one sample in a study of regulatory T cells in long-lasting Graves disease. TCRdb fed the multiplex PCR reads into MiXCR, producing one record per CDR3 protein. This sample has about 290,000 distinct CDR3 sequences; under 25% occur once, and the top ten carry 45% to 70%. Specimen: peripheral blood mononuclear cells (PBMCs), collected when the disease was refractory, from a patient treated with antithyroid drugs. The receptors derive from a female donor with Graves disease. The CDR3 runs from the conserved cysteine through the conserved F or W.

TRBV10-3	TRBJ2-1	CATGNGVEQFF
TRBV4-3	TRBJ1-1	CASSQDHREGTEAFF
TRBV29-1	TRBJ1-1	CSVDGQGFDEAFF
TRBV3-1	TRBJ1-6	CASSQIGGDNSPLHF
TRBV2	TRBJ2-2	CASSRTSGRDGTGELFF
TRBV4-2	TRBJ1-1	CASSQDSPGPAFF
TRBV3-1	TRBJ2-1	CASSQEGGGYNEQFF
TRBV20-1	TRBJ2-5	CSARDRRWETQYF
TRBV5-6	TRBJ2-5	CASSLPDSFQETQYF
TRBV6-5	TRBJ2-7	CASSYNPTLTYEQYF
TRBV6-5	TRBJ2-7	CASSYGGGHLPYEQYF
TRBV7-2	TRBJ2-7	CASSFIEQYF
TRBV18	TRBJ2-7	CASSPSGQETTF
TRBV28	TRBJ2-7	CASSFSWGGLSSEQYF
TRBV19	TRBJ1-5	CASSQSPDMGNQPQHF
TRBV28	TRBJ2-2	CASIARGTGELFF
TRBV28	TRBJ1-6	CASRRQNYNSPLHF
TRBV7-2	TRBJ1-1	CASSPHWTEAFF
TRBV29-1	TRBJ1-1	CSVWGVGTEAFF
TRBV6-1	TRBJ2-7	CASSGGQSHVGEQYF
TRBV5-1	TRBJ1-6	CASSRDSDNSPLHF
TRBV12-3/TRBV12-4	TRBJ1-2	CASSTDKSGYGYTF
TRBV29-1	TRBJ1-1	CSAVKIMNTEAFF
TRBV28	TRBJ2-4	CASSSRTTTTYIQYF
TRBV20-1	TRBJ2-6	CSARPGVGSGANVLTF
TRBV5-1	TRBJ2-1	CASSLEWGNEQFF
TRBV18	TRBJ1-1	CASSPPSRSTEAFF
TRBV29-1	TRBJ2-5	CSVETGGRQETQYF
TRBV7-6	TRBJ2-5	CASRWTGERGETQYF
TRBV11-2	TRBJ1-3	CASSIGPPGNTIYF
TRBV25-1	TRBJ2-5	CASSDGIRDTSRTQYF
TRBV6-1	TRBJ1-2	CASRVGMGGYTF
TRBV4-3	TRBJ1-6	CASSQDVLGGTAGSPLHF
TRBV11-2	TRBJ2-7	CASSFGGGRSYEQYF
TRBV15	TRBJ2-2	CATSSGRGTGELFF
TRBV25-1	TRBJ1-1	CASRSQVPPNTEAFF
TRBV7-8	TRBJ1-1	CASSPTWVLNTEAFF
TRBV5-1	TRBJ1-1	CASSLQYTNTEAFF
TRBV20-1	TRBJ1-5	CSAREVSGLINQPQHF
TRBV11-2	TRBJ2-2	CASSLRSGTGELFF
TRBV20-1	TRBJ2-1	CSAHESLAYNEQFF
TRBV20-1	TRBJ2-7	CSARGLAGVREQYF
TRBV27	TRBJ1-2	CASSPRGLYYGYTF
TRBV6-5	TRBJ1-5	CASSYSISQPQHF
TRBV28	TRBJ2-2	CASSLDHRVKGGELFF
TRBV7-2	TRBJ1-1	CASSLDWGAEAFF
TRBV20-1	-	CSASNPEFYEQYF
TRBV28	TRBJ1-2	CASEPGGGARGYTF
TRBV27	TRBJ2-5	CASSPPGQGKETQYF
TRBV29-1	TRBJ1-2	CSVEDQGRGEIHGYTF
TRBV29-1	TRBJ2-5	CSVASLAGTQETQYF
TRBV20-1	TRBJ2-5	CSAAGFQETQYF
TRBV28	TRBJ2-7	CASSDGAASHQQYF